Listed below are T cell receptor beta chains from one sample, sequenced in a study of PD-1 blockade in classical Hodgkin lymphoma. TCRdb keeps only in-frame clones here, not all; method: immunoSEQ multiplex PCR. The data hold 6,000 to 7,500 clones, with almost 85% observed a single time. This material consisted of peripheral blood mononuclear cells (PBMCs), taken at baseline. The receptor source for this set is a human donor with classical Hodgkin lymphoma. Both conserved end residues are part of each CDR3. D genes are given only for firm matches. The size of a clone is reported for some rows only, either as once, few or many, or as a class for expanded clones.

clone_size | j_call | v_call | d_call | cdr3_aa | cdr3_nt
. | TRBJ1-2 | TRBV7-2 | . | CASSLAGQGYYGYTF | TGTGCCAGCAGCTTAGCGGGCCAGGGTTACTATGGCTACACCTTC
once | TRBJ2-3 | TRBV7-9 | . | CASSRQVQSPSTDTQYF | TGTGCCAGCAGCCGCCAAGTACAGTCTCCTAGCACAGATACGCAGTATTTT
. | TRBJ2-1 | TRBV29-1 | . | CSVEIRLAEQFF | TGCAGCGTTGAAATTCGGCTAGCGGAGCAGTTCTTC
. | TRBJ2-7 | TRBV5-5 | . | CASSSMTGLYEQYF | TGTGCCAGCAGCTCGATGACAGGACTCTACGAGCAGTACTTC
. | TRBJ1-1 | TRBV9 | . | CASSVDRDTEAFF | TGTGCCAGCAGCGTAGACCGGGACACTGAAGCTTTCTTT
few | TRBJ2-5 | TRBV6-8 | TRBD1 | CASKGQGQETQYF | TGTGCCAGCAAAGGACAGGGGCAAGAGACCCAGTACTTC
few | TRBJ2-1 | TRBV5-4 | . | CASSLGSAPAEQFF | TGTGCCAGCAGCTTGGGGTCTGCCCCCGCTGAGCAGTTCTTC
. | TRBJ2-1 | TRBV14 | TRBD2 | CASSQGAPRGSSGSSRYNEQFF | TGTGCCAGCAGCCAAGGAGCCCCCAGGGGGTCTAGCGGGAGCTCTAGGTACAATGAGCAGTTCTTC
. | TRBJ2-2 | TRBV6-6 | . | CASSYLGPNTGELFF | TGTGCCAGCAGTTATCTTGGTCCGAACACCGGGGAGCTGTTTTTT
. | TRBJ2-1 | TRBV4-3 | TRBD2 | CASSQVSSGYNEQFF | TGCGCCAGCAGCCAAGTGTCTAGCGGATACAATGAGCAGTTCTTC
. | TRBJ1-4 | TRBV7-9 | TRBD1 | CASSPGQGKANEKLFF | TGTGCCAGCAGCCCCGGACAGGGGAAGGCTAATGAAAAACTGTTTTTT
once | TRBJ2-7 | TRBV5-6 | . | CASSLLSPTNEQYF | TGTGCCAGCAGCTTGTTAAGCCCCACAAACGAGCAGTACTTC
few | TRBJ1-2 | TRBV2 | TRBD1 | CASSGIGQGEYGYTF | TGTGCCAGCAGTGGAATCGGACAGGGGGAGTATGGCTACACCTTC
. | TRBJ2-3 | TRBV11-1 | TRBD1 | CASSLNRRGTDTQYF | TGTGCCAGCAGCTTAAATCGCAGGGGGACAGATACGCAGTATTTT
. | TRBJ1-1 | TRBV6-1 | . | CASSRLGSEAFF | TGTGCCAGCAGTCGGCTGGGGAGTGAAGCTTTCTTT
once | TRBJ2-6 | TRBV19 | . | CASSIPHQGASGANVLTF | TGTGCCAGTAGTATCCCTCACCAGGGAGCCTCTGGGGCCAACGTCCTGACTTTC
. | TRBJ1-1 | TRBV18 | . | CASSLTGRNTEAFF | TGTGCCAGCTCACTAACAGGAAGGAACACTGAAGCTTTCTTT
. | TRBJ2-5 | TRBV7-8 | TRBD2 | CASSLGSGKETQYF | TGTGCCAGCAGCTTAGGTAGCGGGAAGGAGACCCAGTACTTC
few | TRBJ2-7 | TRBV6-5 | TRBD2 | CASRTPSGSEQYF | TGTGCCAGCAGAACCCCCAGCGGGAGCGAGCAGTACTTC
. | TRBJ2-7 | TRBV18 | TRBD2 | CASSPQRRTSGKFSYEQYF | TGTGCCAGCTCACCACAGCGCCGGACTAGCGGGAAGTTTTCCTACGAGCAGTACTTC
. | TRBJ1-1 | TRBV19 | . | CASSIRAGVTNTEAFF | TGTGCCAGTAGTATACGGGCAGGGGTGACGAACACTGAAGCTTTCTTT
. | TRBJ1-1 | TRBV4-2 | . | CASSQDLVGTEAFF | TGTGCCAGCAGCCAAGATCTAGTGGGGACTGAAGCTTTCTTT
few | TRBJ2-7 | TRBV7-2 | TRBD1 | CASSFVTGVRYEQYF | TGTGCCAGCAGCTTTGTGACAGGGGTTAGGTACGAGCAGTACTTC
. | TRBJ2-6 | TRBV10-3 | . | CAISVATGANVLTF | TGTGCCATCAGTGTCGCAACCGGGGCCAACGTCCTGACTTTC
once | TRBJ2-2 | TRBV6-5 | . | CASSYQQLTGELFF | TGTGCCAGCAGTTACCAACAACTCACCGGGGAGCTGTTTTTT
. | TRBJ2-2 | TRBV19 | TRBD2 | CASSTSSGRLTGELFF | TGTGCCAGTAGTACGTCTAGCGGGAGGTTAACCGGGGAGCTGTTTTTT
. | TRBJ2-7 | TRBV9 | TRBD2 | CASSPLGGVGSSYEQYF | TGTGCCAGCAGCCCCCTTGGGGGGGTGGGGAGCTCCTACGAGCAGTACTTC
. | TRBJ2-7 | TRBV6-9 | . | CASSYRRSSYEQYF | TGTGCCAGCAGTTACAGGAGGAGCTCCTACGAGCAGTACTTC
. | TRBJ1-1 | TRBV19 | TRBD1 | CASSHFPGTANTEAFF | TGTGCCAGTAGTCATTTCCCCGGGACAGCGAACACTGAAGCTTTCTTT
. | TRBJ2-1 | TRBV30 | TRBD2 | CAWSAGGPQQFF | TGTGCCTGGAGTGCGGGAGGGCCCCAACAGTTCTTC
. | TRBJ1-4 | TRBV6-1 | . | CASSGTGTFNEKLFF | TGTGCCAGCAGTGGAACAGGAACCTTTAATGAAAAACTGTTTTTT
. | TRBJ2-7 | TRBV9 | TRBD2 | CASSVLAGGDEQYF | TGTGCCAGCAGCGTACTAGCGGGAGGGGACGAGCAGTACTTC
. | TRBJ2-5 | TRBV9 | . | CASSAEERWETQYF | TGTGCCAGCAGCGCTGAGGAGCGGTGGGAGACCCAGTACTTC
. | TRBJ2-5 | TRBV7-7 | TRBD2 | CASSLRASGGDLSIGETQYF | TGTGCCAGCAGCCTTAGGGCGAGCGGGGGAGATTTGTCGATTGGAGAGACCCAGTACTTC
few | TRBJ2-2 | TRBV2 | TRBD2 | CASSVGGSGYTGELFF | TGTGCCAGCAGTGTAGGCGGGAGCGGGTACACCGGGGAGCTGTTTTTT
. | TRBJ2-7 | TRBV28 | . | CATSPWGAGYEQYF | TGTGCCACCAGTCCCTGGGGCGCGGGTTACGAGCAGTACTTC
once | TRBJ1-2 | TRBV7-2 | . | CASSLVFGSLRYTF | TGTGCCAGCAGCTTAGTCTTTGGCAGTTTGCGGTACACCTTC